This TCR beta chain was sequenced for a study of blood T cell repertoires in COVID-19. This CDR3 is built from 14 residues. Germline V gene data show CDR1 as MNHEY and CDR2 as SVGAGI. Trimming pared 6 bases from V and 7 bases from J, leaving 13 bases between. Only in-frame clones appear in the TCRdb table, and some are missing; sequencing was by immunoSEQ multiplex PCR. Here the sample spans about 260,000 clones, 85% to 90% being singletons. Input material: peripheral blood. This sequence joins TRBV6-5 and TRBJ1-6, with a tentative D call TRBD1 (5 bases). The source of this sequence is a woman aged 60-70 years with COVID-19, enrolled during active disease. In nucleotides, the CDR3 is TGTGCCAGCAGCCTACTCCGGGGGAATTCACCCCTCCACTTT. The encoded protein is CASSLLRGNSPLHF.